The 14 T cell receptor beta chains below were found in one sample sequenced in a study of blood T cells in healthy people across ages. Alongside a J-beta primer mix, a sample-barcoded 5' primer served in a second PCR lasting about 7 to 11 cycles. Each CDR3 protein gets one entry after TCRdb re-called the 5' RACE reads with MiXCR. The sample holds 550,000 to 650,000 distinct CDR3 sequences, approximately 30% seen once. The specimen sequenced was blood. The receptor set was obtained from a woman of 80 years or more in good health.

Comments on this clonotype: A much larger clone is a single base away; this may be a read error. V gene TRBV10-3 combines with J gene TRBJ2-7, with D uncertain. Germline V lookup: CDR1 ENHRY, CDR2 SYGVKD. The CDR3 has 14 residues. CDR3 DNA: TGTGCCGTCAGTGAGTCCCAGGTCGGATACGAGCAGTACTTC. Translation gives CAVSESQVGYEQYF.

This clonotype was picked up a small number of times. The rearrangement links TRBV6-1 to TRBJ2-5, with 9 nucleotides matching TRBD2. Unmatched junction bases numbered 7, after V lost 5 bases and J lost 3 bases. CDR3 length: 15 residues. The germline CDR1 and CDR2 sequences are MNHNS and SASEGT. Here the CDR3 reads CASSPVTSGKETQYF. CDR3 nucleotide sequence: TGTGCCAGCAGTCCCGTGACTAGCGGAAAAGAGACCCAGTACTTC.

The chain is built from TRBV20-1 and TRBJ1-1, with TRBD1 identical over 8 bases. The CDR3 spans 13 residues. In germline, CDR1 is DFQATT, CDR2 SNEGSKA (reference sequence). V shed 2 bases and J 4 bases; nucleotides not matched to a gene: 3. For the CDR3, the DNA is TGCAGTGCTAGACAGGGGGCTAGCACTGAAGCTTTCTTT. It encodes CSARQGASTEAFF.

There are many counts of this clonotype. The rearrangement uses TRBV5-1 and TRBJ1-6, with D maybe TRBD1 (6 bases). This CDR3 is 15 amino acids long. Trimming took 3 bases from V and 9 from J, leaving 16 bases between them. Germline CDR1 reads SGHRS; CDR2 reads YFSETQ. In DNA, the CDR3 is TGCGCCAGCAGCTCCCTGGAGGGGGGCGGTTCACCCCTCCACTTT. Its translation: CASSSLEGGGSPLHF.

The chain employs TRBV28 and TRBJ1-6; D may be TRBD1 (5 bases). V dropped 8 bases and J dropped 10 bases, with 15 bases sitting between them. The CDR3 loop spans 13 amino acids. Germline V gives CDR1 MDHEN, CDR2 SYDVKM. The CDR3 sequence: CASWRDVKSPLHF. The CDR3 DNA sequence: TGTGCCAGCTGGCGGGACGTAAAATCACCCCTCCACTTT.

The chain is built from TRBV2 and TRBJ1-1, with D uncertain. V lost 7 bases and J 1 base, leaving 13 bases between the germline ends. The germline V gene has CDR1 SNHLY and CDR2 FYNNEI. This CDR3 is built from 14 residues. The CDR3 DNA is TGTGCCAGCAACGGAGCGAGAGGGAACACTGAAGCTTTCTTT. Translation gives CASNGARGNTEAFF. The full variable domain, in which reference TRBV2 and TRBJ1-1 provide the parts outside the CDR3, is EPEVTQTPSHQVTQMGQEVILRCVPISNHLYFYWYRQILGQKVEFLVSFYNNEISEKSEIFDDQFSVERPDGSNFTLKIRSTKLEDSAMYFCASNGARGNTEAFFGQGTRLTVV.

Regarding this clonotype: A read error may explain this, as a much larger clone is one base away. The chain recombines TRBV20-1 with TRBJ2-1; D not certain. Germline V gene lookup returns CDR1 DFQATT and CDR2 SNEGSKA (reference sequence). Trimming stripped 3 bases from V and 9 bases from J, with 15 bases between. This CDR3 is built from 13 residues. For the CDR3, the DNA is TGCAGTGCTAGGCCCGGGTCCCACAGTGAGCAGTTCTTC. This encodes CSARPGSHSEQFF.

The sample holds many counts of this clonotype. The rearrangement uses TRBV7-2 and TRBJ2-7; no definite D call. Germline CDR1 and CDR2: SGHTA and FQGNSA. Trimming left V 2 bases short and J 0 bases short, with 8 bases between. The CDR3 contains 14 residues. In nucleotides, the CDR3 is TGTGCCAGCAGCTTATATAGGAGCTCCTACGAGCAGTACTTC. Its protein is CASSLYRSSYEQYF. The entire variable domain, with the rest obtained from reference TRBV7-2 and TRBJ2-7, is as follows: GAGVSQSPSNKVTEKGKDVELRCDPISGHTALYWYRQSLGQGLEFLIYFQGNSAPDKSGLPSDRFSAERTGGSVSTLTIQRTQQEDSAVYLCASSLYRSSYEQYFGPGTRLTVT.

This clonotype has just a few counts. In DNA form, the CDR3 reads TGTGCCAGCAGTCACCTGGGGGCCGGGGAGACAGATACGCAGTATTTT. Protein sequence: CASSHLGAGETDTQYF. This chain uses TRBV6-2 or TRBV6-3 with TRBJ2-3; D possibly corresponds to TRBD1 (6 bases). This CDR3 contains 16 residues. In germline, CDR1 is MNHEY, CDR2 SVGEGT. V shed 5 bases and J shed 3 bases, with 18 bases lying between them.

This clonotype has a count of ten or more. This chain connects TRBV4-3 to TRBJ2-1; D is tentatively TRBD1 or TRBD2 (6 bases each). This CDR3 is built from 15 residues. The V gene lost 0 bases and the J gene lost 6 bases, with 12 bases spanning the gap. The germline V gene has CDR1 LGHNA and CDR2 YSLEER. The DNA of the CDR3 is TGCGCCAGCAGCCAAGAGGGAGGACAGATCAATGAGCAGTTCTTC. This encodes CASSQEGGQINEQFF.

This clonotype was detected ten times or more. This chain joins TRBV12-3 or TRBV12-4 and TRBJ1-2, with D possibly matching TRBD1 (5 bases). There are 16 residues in the CDR3. V lost 1 base to trimming and J lost 3 bases, with 15 bases between them. The DNA for the CDR3 is TGTGCCAGCAGTTTAGATTTATCCGCAGGGCACTATGGCTACACCTTC. This translates into CASSLDLSAGHYGYTF.

In the case of this clonotype: A much larger clone sits a single nucleotide away, making a read error possible. The chain is built from TRBV30 and TRBJ2-7, with D possibly being TRBD2 (6 bases). Deletions cut 0 bases from V and 12 bases from J, with 24 bases between. Germline assignment: CDR1 GTSNPN and CDR2 SVGIG (reference sequence). CDR3 length: 15 residues. The CDR3 protein is CAWSVPVGTAETRYF. CDR3 in DNA: TGTGCCTGGAGTGTACCGGTCGGGACTGCTGAGACCCGGTACTTC.

This clonotype was seen ten or more times. The V call is TRBV10-2, the J call TRBJ2-1; the match to TRBD2 covers 7 bases. V was pared by 2 bases and J by 12 bases, with 7 bases of the junction left unmatched. There are 13 residues in the CDR3. Germline V gene sequence: CDR1 WSHSY, CDR2 SAAADI. CDR3 region: CASSEGTNVGQFF. CDR3 DNA sequence: TGCGCCAGCAGTGAGGGGACTAACGTTGGGCAGTTCTTC.

This clonotype showed up just once. The rearrangement links TRBV9 to TRBJ2-5; D is undetermined. Germline V lookup: CDR1 SGDLS, CDR2 YYNGEE. The CDR3 consists of 15 residues. Trimming took off 0 bases at V and 1 base at J, with 10 bases between the two ends. The CDR3 nucleotides read TGTGCCAGCAGCGTAGCGCCTGCCTCCCAAGAGACCCAGTACTTC. Its translation is CASSVAPASQETQYF.